This is a list of T cell receptor beta chains from one sample in a study of beta chain features in type 1 diabetes. Here immunoSEQ multiplex PCR was the method, and the copy in TCRdb shows in-frame clones only, minus some. The profile shows 110,000 or so clones, around 40% of them singletons. The sequenced material came from stem cell memory CD4+ T cells from blood. Every receptor here comes from a woman between 18 and 29 years old in good health. Both conserved end residues are part of each CDR3. The order of the fields is J gene, clone size, V gene, D gene, CDR3 DNA, CDR3 protein. The D gene is left open where the match is weak. Clone size is not always given. Where it is, it says once, few, many or a class for expanded clones.

TRBJ1-2 - TRBV7-9 - TGTGCCAGCAGCTTAGAGGCAGGGGTCAACTATGGCTACACCTTC CASSLEAGVNYGYTF
TRBJ2-4 - TRBV7-9 - TGTGCCAGCAGCCTAGGACAGAGAAAAAACATTCAGTACTTC CASSLGQRKNIQYF
TRBJ2-7 few TRBV9 - TGTGCCAGCAGCGTAGAGGCTGTACAGGGCGAGCAGTACTTC CASSVEAVQGEQYF
TRBJ2-5 - TRBV29-1 - TGCAGCGCGACTGTCCCGAGAGTGTCGGCCCAGTACTTC CSATVPRVSAQYF
TRBJ2-3 once TRBV11-2 TRBD2 TGTGCCAGCAGCACCCAGCGGGAGTTGGCAGATACGCAGTATTTT CASSTQRELADTQYF
TRBJ2-3 few TRBV7-9 - TGTGCCAGCAGTCCCCTGGGTCGGGGATTTGATACGCAGTATTTT CASSPLGRGFDTQYF
TRBJ1-5 few TRBV4-3 - TGCGCCAGCAGCCAGGGAGTAAGGGAGGATCAGCCCCAGCATTTT CASSQGVREDQPQHF
TRBJ1-4 few TRBV28 TRBD1 TGTGCCAGCAGACGGACAGGGCCGGGTGAAAAACTGTTTTTT CASRRTGPGEKLFF
TRBJ2-1 - TRBV19 - TGTGCCAGTAGGAGACTCAGGGGCCCCTACAATGAGCAGTTCTTC CASRRLRGPYNEQFF
TRBJ1-1 few TRBV20-1 - TGCAGTGCTAGGACGGAGCGAGCTTTCTTT CSARTERAFF
TRBJ1-5 - TRBV5-1 TRBD1 TGCGCCAGCAGCTTGGGGGACAGGCTTAGCAATCAGCCCCAGCATTTT CASSLGDRLSNQPQHF
TRBJ2-7 few TRBV11-2 TRBD2 TGTGCCAGCAGCTTAGAACTAGCGGGTTCATTCTACGAGCAGTACTTC CASSLELAGSFYEQYF
TRBJ1-2 - TRBV20-1 - TGCAGTGCTAGAGAGGGGCAGTACACCTTC CSAREGQYTF
TRBJ2-6 - TRBV7-3 TRBD1 TGTGCCAGCAGACTCATCCGGACAGGGGACGGGGCCAACGTCCTGACTTTC CASRLIRTGDGANVLTF
TRBJ1-5 - TRBV30 - TGTGCCTGGAGTGTACGGGGGTTCTTGCAGCCCCAGCATTTT CAWSVRGFLQPQHF
TRBJ2-2 few TRBV5-1 TRBD2 TGCGCCAGCCGTCAGACTAGCGGGATAAGCGGGGAGCTGTTTTTT CASRQTSGISGELFF
TRBJ2-7 - TRBV6-1 - TGTGCCAGCAAAGTTGGTCTCTCAGCGGACTTC CASKVGLSADF
TRBJ2-1 - TRBV11-2 TRBD2 TGTGCCAGCAGCTCCCGGACTAGCCCGGACAATGAGCAGTTCTTC CASSSRTSPDNEQFF
TRBJ1-2 - TRBV7-9 - TGTGCCAGCAGCTTATCAGGCCAGGTAGACTATGGCTACACCTTC CASSLSGQVDYGYTF
TRBJ2-3 - TRBV6-5 - TGTGCCAGCAGTTACGTATCTGGGCACAAGGCGACGCAGTATTTT CASSYVSGHKATQYF